This T cell receptor (beta chain) was captured by sequencing in a study of shared clonotypes between healthy human individuals. Recent vaccinations or acute infections were absent in the healthy HIV-negative adult donors. CDR3 length: 16 amino acids. Germline loops: CDR1 MNHEY, CDR2 SMNVEV (reference sequence). The junction had 8 bases not matched to a gene; V was cut back by 5 bases and J by 5 bases. Deep-level settings were used for running the assay. This table comes from immunoSEQ multiplex PCR, and its TCRdb copy is limited to in-frame clones, with some not included. Of millions of clones in the sample, 85% to 95% were seen once.

This rearrangement joins TRBV27 to TRBJ2-3, with 12 bases lining up with TRBD1. Sequenced sample: naive CD4+ T cells sorted from blood. Subset reported: CD45RA+ positively selected. The sequence was collected from a man in his late teens or twenties in good health. CDR3 amino acids: CASSPPGQGAEDTQYF. CDR3 sequence (DNA): TGTGCCAGCAGTCCACCGGGACAGGGGGCGGAAGATACGCAGTATTTT.